Listed below are T cell receptor beta chains from one sample, sequenced in a study of T cell repertoires in cytomegalovirus infection. TCRdb fed the reads into MiXCR, producing one record per CDR3 protein. The data show approximately 250,000 distinct CDR3 sequences, 20% to 25% seen once. Specimen: CD8+ T cells from PBMCs. These receptors came from a human donor in good health (CMV status not recorded). Some clones in this sample may be carry-over from other donors' samples. The conserved cysteine and the conserved F or W are not part of the CDR3 here. Each record gives: D gene, CDR3 length, V gene, J gene, CDR3 protein. D genes are given only for firm matches.

D gene: -
CDR3 length: 14
V gene: TRBV4-2
J gene: TRBJ2-3
CDR3 protein: ASSQERIVGSDTQY

D gene: TRBD1
CDR3 length: 12
V gene: TRBV12-3/TRBV12-4
J gene: TRBJ1-5
CDR3 protein: ASSRGQGNQPQH

D gene: -
CDR3 length: 11
V gene: TRBV6-1
J gene: TRBJ2-7
CDR3 protein: ASTYGGRTEQY

D gene: -
CDR3 length: 11
V gene: TRBV27
J gene: TRBJ1-1
CDR3 protein: ASSVGRGTEAF

D gene: -
CDR3 length: 12
V gene: TRBV29-1
J gene: TRBJ2-7
CDR3 protein: SVEFGTGPYEQY

D gene: -
CDR3 length: 11
V gene: TRBV28
J gene: TRBJ1-5
CDR3 protein: ASSFPGNQPQH

D gene: TRBD1
CDR3 length: 13
V gene: TRBV5-6
J gene: TRBJ2-3
CDR3 protein: ASSLDRGFADTQY

D gene: -
CDR3 length: 11
V gene: TRBV2
J gene: TRBJ1-1
CDR3 protein: ASSLSGETEAF

D gene: TRBD2
CDR3 length: 14
V gene: TRBV28
J gene: TRBJ2-5
CDR3 protein: ASSLSLAGAGETQY

D gene: -
CDR3 length: 14
V gene: TRBV28
J gene: TRBJ2-3
CDR3 protein: ASSPHSSARADTQY

D gene: -
CDR3 length: 12
V gene: TRBV7-9
J gene: TRBJ1-2
CDR3 protein: ASSLDGNPYGYT